This T cell receptor (beta chain) was identified in a study of shared clonotypes between healthy human individuals. CD4+ cell separation produced CD45RA+ naive and CD45RA-negative memory subsets. Looked up from germline, CDR1 is SNHLY and CDR2 is FYNNEI. V lost 3 bases to trimming and J lost 8 bases, with 17 bases between them. This CDR3 is built from 15 residues. The deep-level immunoSEQ assay was used. In the authors' workflow: Quality scores were absent from the junction-only immunoSEQ sequences, so filtering differed. Using immunoSEQ multiplex PCR, the repertoire was profiled, and TCRdb retains in-frame clones only, with some absent. V and J calls plus clone size are reproduced from that table; the DNA served to infer D and trimming. The sample includes 1.6 million or so clones, 98% of them seen just once.

This rearrangement joins TRBV2 to TRBJ1-5; a weak D match, TRBD1 (6 bases). This TCR was recovered from a man younger than 45 in good health. Sequencing was carried out using naive CD4+ T cells sorted from blood. Described subset: CD45RA+ positively selected. CDR3 in amino acids: CASSEETGSFKPQHF. CDR3 bases: TGTGCCAGCAGTGAGGAAACAGGGTCCTTTAAGCCCCAGCATTTT. The whole variable domain, filled in from reference TRBV2 and TRBJ1-5, reads EPEVTQTPSHQVTQMGQEVILRCVPISNHLYFYWYRQILGQKVEFLVSFYNNEISEKSEIFDDQFSVERPDGSNFTLKIRSTKLEDSAMYFCASSEETGSFKPQHFGDGTRLSIL.